The rows below give T cell receptor beta chains drawn from one sample of a study of blood T cell repertoires in COVID-19. TCRdb's table, derived via immunoSEQ multiplex PCR, lists solely in-frame clones and lacks some. This sample carries about 120,000 clones, around 86% of them seen once, and the ten largest clones take 25% to 30%. Sequences were obtained from peripheral blood. Receptors originate from a woman in her 70s with acute or convalescent COVID-19. Each CDR3 is given with its conserved first and last residue. Each record gives: J gene, D gene, V gene, clone size, CDR3 DNA, CDR3 protein. D genes are given only for firm matches. Clone size is not always given. Where it is, it says once, few, many or a class for expanded clones.

TRBJ1-2 - TRBV28 - TGTGCCAGCATACCCGGGGTAGGGACCCTGGGAGGCACCTTC CASIPGVGTLGGTF
TRBJ2-5 TRBD1 TRBV18 - TGTGCCAGCTCGCCAGCATTGGGACAGTCGTACCAAGAGACCCAGTACTTC CASSPALGQSYQETQYF
TRBJ2-7 TRBD1 TRBV5-8 - TGTGCCAGCAGCTCCTGGACAGGTCCCGTCGAGCAGTACTTC CASSSWTGPVEQYF
TRBJ2-5 - TRBV29-1 - TGCAGCGTTGTCGGTGGTCCGACCCAGTACTTC CSVVGGPTQYF
TRBJ2-5 - TRBV15 - TGTGCCACCAGCAAGACAGCGGCGGGGTCGGAGACCCAGTACTTC CATSKTAAGSETQYF
TRBJ1-2 TRBD1 TRBV28 few TGTGCCAGCAGTTCCACCGGGGACAGCCTAACCTATGGCTACACCTTC CASSSTGDSLTYGYTF
TRBJ1-5 TRBD1 TRBV19 - TGTGCCAGTTCCGACAGGGTCAATCAGCCCCAGCATTTT CASSDRVNQPQHF
TRBJ2-3 TRBD2 TRBV7-3 - TGTGCCAGCAGCTTAACCGGACTAGCGGGGGGGCTCGATACGCAGTATTTT CASSLTGLAGGLDTQYF
TRBJ2-7 TRBD1 TRBV5-6 - TGTGCCAGCAGCCGGGGGACAGGGCGGGAGCAGTACTTC CASSRGTGREQYF
TRBJ2-3 TRBD2 TRBV10-2 few TGCGCCAGCAGTGAGGCCTGGCGGGGGGCCAGAGATACGCAGTATTTT CASSEAWRGARDTQYF
TRBJ2-1 TRBD2 TRBV11-1 - TGTGCCAGCAGCCCAACTCGGGGGGGACACAATGAGCAGTTCTTC CASSPTRGGHNEQFF
TRBJ2-5 TRBD1 TRBV19 - TGTGCCAGTAGTTACACAGGGGGCGCGGAGACCCAGTACTTC CASSYTGGAETQYF
TRBJ1-2 - TRBV2 - TGTGCCAGCAGCCCCGGAGGCTTTGGCTACACCTTC CASSPGGFGYTF
TRBJ2-5 - TRBV5-1 - TGCGCCAGCAGCGCCCAAGGGGGTCCGGAGACCCAGTACTTC CASSAQGGPETQYF
TRBJ1-5 - TRBV3-1/TRBV3-2 - TGTGCCAGCAGCGGGGGGGGGAACCCCCGTCAGCCCCAGCATTTT CASSGGGNPRQPQHF
TRBJ2-7 TRBD1 TRBV12-5 - TGTGCTAGTGGACCTGGACAGGGGACCGCCTACGAGCAGTACTTC CASGPGQGTAYEQYF
TRBJ1-1 TRBD1 TRBV28 once TGTGCCAGCAGTTCCCCCCTAGACAGGGCGGACACTGAAGCTTTCTTT CASSSPLDRADTEAFF
TRBJ1-5 TRBD1 TRBV19 - TGTGCCAGTAGTATTTTTGATTTGGGACAGTATAGCAATCAGCCCCAGCATTTT CASSIFDLGQYSNQPQHF
TRBJ2-5 TRBD2 TRBV2 - TGTGCCAGCAGTCACCCCGGCGGGGGAGGAGAGACCCAGTACTTC CASSHPGGGGETQYF
TRBJ1-1 TRBD1 TRBV6-5 - TGTGCCAGCAGAAAACAGGGGGCAGCTTACACTGAAGCTTTCTTT CASRKQGAAYTEAFF
TRBJ1-2 TRBD1 TRBV7-9 - TGTGCCAGCAGCTTAGCGGGCAGGGGGAATGGCTACACCTTC CASSLAGRGNGYTF
TRBJ1-1 TRBD1 TRBV2 - TGTGCCAGCAGTCCGACAGGGATGATGGAAGCTTTCTTT CASSPTGMMEAFF
TRBJ1-1 - TRBV3-1/TRBV3-2 - TGTGCCAGCAGCCCTCCGACCCGAGGGGAAGCTTTCTTT CASSPPTRGEAFF
TRBJ1-4 TRBD1 TRBV30 - TGTGCCTGGAGTGACAGGGGGAATATACTGTTTTTT CAWSDRGNILFF
TRBJ2-7 - TRBV28 - TGTGCCAGCAGTTCCCCCCAGTCCAGCTCCTACGAGCAGTACTTC CASSSPQSSSYEQYF
TRBJ2-7 TRBD2 TRBV3-1/TRBV3-2 - TGTGCCAGCAGCCTTGGACTAGCGGGGGTCCCCTACGAGCAGTACTTC CASSLGLAGVPYEQYF
TRBJ1-1 - TRBV7-9 - TGTGCCAGCAGCAGGGGGGGAGGAATTATGAACACTGAAGCTTTCTTT CASSRGGGIMNTEAFF
TRBJ1-5 - TRBV13 - TGTGCCAGCAGCTGGGGGCTAGATCAGCCCCAGCATTTT CASSWGLDQPQHF
TRBJ1-1 - TRBV5-6 - TGTGCCAGCAGCTTTGGGGCGGCTCGTGGCACTGAAGCTTTCTTT CASSFGAARGTEAFF
TRBJ2-7 TRBD1 TRBV7-9 once TGTGCCAGCAGCATCTGGACAGGGTTCGAGGAGCAGTACTTC CASSIWTGFEEQYF
TRBJ1-5 - TRBV10-1 - TGCGCCAGCAGGGGCCAACAGAATAGCAATCAGCCCCAGCATTTT CASRGQQNSNQPQHF
TRBJ2-5 TRBD1 TRBV2 - TGTGCCAGCAGGCCCGGGACAGGGGGTTTTGAGACCCAGTACTTC CASRPGTGGFETQYF
TRBJ2-2 - TRBV9 - TGTGCCAGCAGCGTAGGTGGGGGGACCGGGGAGCTGTTTTTT CASSVGGGTGELFF
TRBJ2-4 - TRBV30 - TGTGCCTTGGACTATGGAGCCAAAAACATTCAGTACTTC CALDYGAKNIQYF
TRBJ1-5 TRBD1 TRBV19 once TGTGCCAGTAACCACAGGGGGCGAGAGGGTCAGCCCCAGCATTTT CASNHRGREGQPQHF
TRBJ2-3 TRBD2 TRBV30 - TGTGCCTGGAGTGTAACAGGACTAGCGGTAGATACGCAGTATTTT CAWSVTGLAVDTQYF
TRBJ1-4 TRBD1 TRBV29-1 - TGCAGCGTTGAAGCGGGAGGGACAGCTGAAAAACTGTTTTTT CSVEAGGTAEKLFF
TRBJ2-3 - TRBV6-5 once TGTGCCAGCAGTCTCCTGGCGGGGTTGGCAGATACGCAGTATTTT CASSLLAGLADTQYF
TRBJ1-2 TRBD1 TRBV28 - TGTGCCAGCACCGGATGGGACAGACCTTTTTATGGCTACACCTTC CASTGWDRPFYGYTF
TRBJ2-3 TRBD2 TRBV7-3 - TGTGCCAGCACCCGCGGGGGATCTAGCACAGATACGCAGTATTTT CASTRGGSSTDTQYF